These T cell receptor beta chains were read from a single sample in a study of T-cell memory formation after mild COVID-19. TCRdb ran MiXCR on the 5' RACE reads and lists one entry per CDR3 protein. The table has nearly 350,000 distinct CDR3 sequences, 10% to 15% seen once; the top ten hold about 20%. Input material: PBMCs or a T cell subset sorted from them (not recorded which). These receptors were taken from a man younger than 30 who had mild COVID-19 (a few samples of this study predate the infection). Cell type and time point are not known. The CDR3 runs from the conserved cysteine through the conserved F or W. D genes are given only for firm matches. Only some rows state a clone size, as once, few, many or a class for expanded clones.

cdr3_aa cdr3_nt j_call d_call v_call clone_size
CAWTSYNEQFF TGTGCCTGGACCAGTTACAATGAGCAGTTCTTC TRBJ2-1 . TRBV30 .
CASSLGGWTNYGYTF TGTGCCAGCAGCTTAGGGGGCTGGACTAACTATGGCTACACCTTC TRBJ1-2 . TRBV7-8 many
CASSFEDRAYGTQYF TGTGCCAGCAGCTTCGAGGACAGGGCCTATGGGACCCAGTACTTC TRBJ2-5 TRBD1 TRBV7-6 .
CASSLGGGRRNQPQHF TGTGCCAGCAGCTTGGGTGGGGGCCGTCGCAATCAGCCCCAGCATTTT TRBJ1-5 . TRBV5-6 few
CASGRTGGGEAFF TGTGCCAGCGGCCGGACAGGAGGGGGCGAAGCTTTCTTT TRBJ1-1 TRBD1 TRBV25-1 .
CSVGDTSYEQYF TGCAGCGTTGGGGATACATCCTACGAGCAGTACTTC TRBJ2-7 . TRBV29-1 many
CASSSDRGGEKLFF TGTGCCAGCAGTTCAGACAGAGGCGGTGAAAAACTGTTTTTT TRBJ1-4 . TRBV12-3/TRBV12-4 few
CASSWARRTNYGYTF TGTGCCAGCAGCTGGGCCCGGCGGACTAACTATGGCTACACCTTC TRBJ1-2 . TRBV7-9 few
CAGEVAGWKETQYF TGTGCCGGGGAGGTAGCGGGGTGGAAGGAGACCCAGTACTTC TRBJ2-5 TRBD2 TRBV2 few
CASSRGRGFSNTGELFF TGCGCCAGCAGCCGAGGCAGGGGGTTTTCGAACACCGGGGAGCTGTTTTTT TRBJ2-2 TRBD1 TRBV4-1 .
CASSAANRVRHF TGTGCCAGCAGTGCTGCGAATAGGGTGCGGCATTTT TRBJ1-5 . TRBV6-2/TRBV6-3 .
CASSPMGLAGETQYF TGCGCCAGCAGCCCAATGGGACTAGCGGGAGAGACCCAGTACTTC TRBJ2-5 TRBD2 TRBV4-1 many
CASSEGGRGGTNEKLFF TGTGCCAGCAGTGAAGGGGGCAGGGGGGGGACTAATGAAAAACTGTTTTTT TRBJ1-4 TRBD1 TRBV25-1 .
CASSLRVRGRQETQYF TGTGCCAGCAGCTTAAGGGTGCGGGGCCGACAAGAGACCCAGTACTTC TRBJ2-5 . TRBV11-2 .
CSDRQITETQYF TGCAGCGACCGACAGATAACAGAGACCCAGTACTTC TRBJ2-5 . TRBV29-1 many
CASSRGLAGVGEQFF TGTGCCAGCAGCCGGGGACTAGCGGGGGTGGGCGAGCAGTTCTTC TRBJ2-1 TRBD2 TRBV7-2 .
CASSSRQGPTDTQYF TGTGCCAGCAGTTCACGACAGGGACCCACAGATACGCAGTATTTT TRBJ2-3 TRBD1 TRBV12-3/TRBV12-4 .
CASRLRGEAFF TGTGCCAGCAGGCTGAGGGGTGAAGCTTTCTTT TRBJ1-1 . TRBV12-3/TRBV12-4 .
CSVDWGSSNEQFF TGCAGCGTTGATTGGGGGAGTAGTAATGAGCAGTTCTTC TRBJ2-1 . TRBV29-1 few
CASSISLAAKGGELFF TGTGCCAGTAGTATAAGCCTAGCGGCCAAGGGCGGGGAGCTGTTTTTT TRBJ2-2 TRBD2 TRBV19 .
CASSMISTF TGCGCCAGCAGCATGATCAGCACCTTC TRBJ1-2 . TRBV5-1 few
CASSLGPSLAGQETQYF TGTGCCAGCAGCTTGGGCCCCTCGCTAGCGGGGCAAGAGACCCAGTACTTC TRBJ2-5 TRBD2 TRBV11-2 .
CASSLGGFSTDTQYF TGTGCCAGCAGCTTAGGCGGGTTTTCCACAGATACGCAGTATTTT TRBJ2-3 . TRBV7-2 few
CASSRTGSSVSTNEKLFF TGTGCCAGTAGCCGTACCGGGTCCAGCGTTAGCACTAATGAAAAACTGTTTTTT TRBJ1-4 . TRBV19 few
CASSIVGTNSPLHF TGTGCCAGTAGTATAGTGGGGACTAATTCACCCCTCCACTTT TRBJ1-6 . TRBV19 few
CASRREEASYNEQFF TGTGCCAGTAGAAGGGAAGAGGCCTCCTACAATGAGCAGTTCTTC TRBJ2-1 . TRBV19 few
CSATRDRARETQYF TGCAGTGCTACCCGGGACAGGGCCCGGGAGACCCAGTACTTC TRBJ2-5 TRBD1 TRBV20-1 many
CAISETGLGDTQYF TGTGCCATCAGTGAAACAGGGCTAGGAGATACGCAGTATTTT TRBJ2-3 . TRBV10-3 .
CAISTRADGELFF TGTGCCATCTCCACCCGAGCTGACGGGGAGCTGTTTTTT TRBJ2-2 . TRBV10-3 few
CSARVPGIQTYNEQFF TGCAGTGCTAGAGTTCCTGGGATCCAGACTTACAATGAGCAGTTCTTC TRBJ2-1 . TRBV20-1 many
CSVGRRYNEQFF TGCAGCGTTGGCAGGCGGTACAATGAGCAGTTCTTC TRBJ2-1 . TRBV29-1 many
CATSKPRGAPTDTQYF TGTGCCACCAGCAAACCGCGGGGGGCCCCCACAGATACGCAGTATTTT TRBJ2-3 TRBD2 TRBV15 many
CASSIWLAGNNEQFF TGTGCCAGTAGTATATGGCTAGCGGGGAATAACGAGCAGTTCTTC TRBJ2-1 TRBD2 TRBV19 .
CASSRTGTGKTEAFF TGTGCCAGCAGCCGGACCGGGACAGGGAAAACTGAAGCTTTCTTT TRBJ1-1 TRBD1 TRBV4-2 many
CSVEGTPDSYNEQFF TGCAGCGTTGAAGGGACACCGGACTCCTACAATGAGCAGTTCTTC TRBJ2-1 . TRBV29-1 .
CASSPLGTIYNEQFF TGTGCCAGCAGTCCCCTAGGGACAATCTACAATGAGCAGTTCTTC TRBJ2-1 . TRBV27 many
CASSRTSGSYNEQFF TGTGCCAGCAGCCGAACATCGGGCTCCTACAATGAGCAGTTCTTC TRBJ2-1 . TRBV12-3/TRBV12-4 many
CASSASPLAGNDNEQFF TGTGCCAGCAGCGCATCCCCACTAGCGGGGAATGACAATGAGCAGTTCTTC TRBJ2-1 TRBD2 TRBV9 few
CASSQVHLVTYNEQFF TGCGCCAGCAGCCAAGTACATCTAGTTACCTACAATGAGCAGTTCTTC TRBJ2-1 . TRBV4-1 .
CASSLDWAQETQYF TGTGCCAGCAGTTTAGACTGGGCCCAAGAGACCCAGTACTTC TRBJ2-5 . TRBV27 .
CASSGTGTGGWEGGQPQHF TGTGCCAGCAGCGGGACCGGGACAGGGGGCTGGGAAGGGGGTCAGCCCCAGCATTTT TRBJ1-5 TRBD1 TRBV12-3/TRBV12-4 few
CASSFPQAGLGEKLFF TGTGCCAGCAGTTTTCCCCAGGCCGGTTTGGGTGAAAAACTGTTTTTT TRBJ1-4 . TRBV12-3/TRBV12-4 .
CASNTREQETQYF TGTGCCAGCAACACGAGGGAACAAGAGACCCAGTACTTC TRBJ2-5 . TRBV9 .
CASRSGTGGDGTQYF TGTGCCAGCAGGTCAGGGACAGGGGGAGACGGCACCCAGTACTTC TRBJ2-5 TRBD1 TRBV7-6 .
CSVEDLGDTHPNTQYF TGCAGCGTTGAAGATCTGGGGGACACCCATCCTAATACGCAGTATTTT TRBJ2-3 . TRBV29-1 .
CASSEWLTGGAEAFF TGTGCCAGCAGTGAATGGCTGACAGGGGGCGCCGAAGCTTTCTTT TRBJ1-1 TRBD1 TRBV6-1 few
CASVTGLAGGYEQFF TGCGCCAGCGTGACCGGACTAGCCGGGGGGTATGAGCAGTTCTTC TRBJ2-1 TRBD2 TRBV23-1 few
CASSLGTRGPYF TGCGCCAGCAGCTTGGGGACTAGGGGGCCGTATTTT TRBJ2-3 . TRBV5-1 few
CASSSPTSGVRGEQFF TGTGCCAGCAGCTCCCCGACTAGCGGGGTTCGAGGTGAGCAGTTCTTC TRBJ2-1 TRBD2 TRBV11-2 few
CASSYPFIQFSSKNIQYF TGTGCCAGCAGTTACCCCTTCATTCAGTTCAGCTCCAAAAACATTCAGTACTTC TRBJ2-4 . TRBV6-2/TRBV6-3 .
CASRHPRGATIYF TGTGCCAGCAGGCACCCCCGGGGGGCCACCATATATTTT TRBJ1-3 . TRBV12-3/TRBV12-4 few
CATRRGQGDSPLHF TGTGCCACCAGGAGGGGACAGGGGGATTCACCCCTCCACTTT TRBJ1-6 TRBD1 TRBV24-1 .
CSASPPASPDVF TGCAGTGCTAGTCCCCCGGCCTCTCCAGACGTCTTC TRBJ2-1 . TRBV20-1 few
CASSFFLLGGKETQYF TGTGCCAGCAGCTTTTTTCTCCTTGGGGGGAAAGAGACCCAGTACTTC TRBJ2-5 . TRBV5-5 many